Listed below are T cell receptor beta chains from one sample, sequenced in a study of blood T cell repertoires in COVID-19. Libraries were prepared by immunoSEQ multiplex PCR; TCRdb keeps only in-frame clonotypes and omits some of them. The data show 300,000 to 350,000 clones, roughly 90% seen once. Material for sequencing was PBMCs or T cells enriched from blood (not recorded which). The receptors stem from a woman aged 30 to 39 who had been exposed to COVID-19. Each CDR3 is given with its conserved first and last residue. The D gene is left open where the match is weak. Clone size is given for some rows only: seen once, a few or many times, or a class if the clone is expanded.

size: -; D: TRBD2; V: TRBV5-4; J: TRBJ2-2; DNA: TGTGCCAGCAGCCCCGGGGCCGGACTAGCGGTGAACACCGGGGAGCTGTTTTTT; CDR3: CASSPGAGLAVNTGELFF
size: -; D: TRBD2; V: TRBV5-4; J: TRBJ2-1; DNA: TGTGCCAGCAGCCCTGGGAACCCCACTAGCGCCTACAATGAGCAGTTCTTC; CDR3: CASSPGNPTSAYNEQFF
size: -; D: TRBD1; V: TRBV5-1; J: TRBJ1-6; DNA: TGCGCCAGCAGCGGGGGACAGGGACCTAATTCACCCCTCCACTTT; CDR3: CASSGGQGPNSPLHF
size: -; D: -; V: TRBV11-2; J: TRBJ1-3; DNA: TGTGCCAGCAGCTTAAACCCTAGCTCTGGAAACACCATATATTTT; CDR3: CASSLNPSSGNTIYF
size: -; D: -; V: TRBV4-1; J: TRBJ1-1; DNA: TGCGCCAGCAGCCTTGGGGGGGCGGACACTGAAGCTTTCTTT; CDR3: CASSLGGADTEAFF
size: -; D: TRBD1; V: TRBV25-1; J: TRBJ1-2; DNA: TGTGCCAGCAGTGAAGCCGGGACAGGGGAAAACTATGGCTACACCTTC; CDR3: CASSEAGTGENYGYTF
size: -; D: -; V: TRBV2; J: TRBJ1-4; DNA: TGTGCCAGCAGTGAAAGAGAAACTCAGGGGGAAAAACTGTTTTTT; CDR3: CASSERETQGEKLFF
size: -; D: TRBD2; V: TRBV7-9; J: TRBJ2-3; DNA: TGTACGAGCGTAAGCGGGGGGGCAGGAGATACGCAGTATTTT; CDR3: CTSVSGGAGDTQYF
size: once; D: -; V: TRBV4-2; J: TRBJ2-3; DNA: TGTGCCAGCAGCCAAGGGAATGGGCGGGGATATAGCACAGATACGCAGTATTTT; CDR3: CASSQGNGRGYSTDTQYF
size: -; D: TRBD1; V: TRBV5-6; J: TRBJ2-7; DNA: TGTGCCAGCAGCTTGGGCCGGGACAGGGGCGGGGAGCAGTACTTC; CDR3: CASSLGRDRGGEQYF
size: once; D: -; V: TRBV12-3/TRBV12-4; J: TRBJ1-1; DNA: TGTGCCAGCAGTTTAGCGGGGGCGAAAGCTTTCTTT; CDR3: CASSLAGAKAFF
size: -; D: TRBD1; V: TRBV3-1/TRBV3-2; J: TRBJ1-2; DNA: TGTGCCAGCAGCCCGGTGCAGGGGGCCTATGGCTACACCTTC; CDR3: CASSPVQGAYGYTF
size: -; D: -; V: TRBV5-1; J: TRBJ2-5; DNA: TGCGCCAGCAGCTCGCGGAAAGAGACCCAGTACTTC; CDR3: CASSSRKETQYF
size: -; D: TRBD1; V: TRBV5-1; J: TRBJ1-1; DNA: TGCGCCAGCAGCTTGGGGACAGGGCGCGCGGAAGCTTTCTTT; CDR3: CASSLGTGRAEAFF
size: once; D: TRBD1; V: TRBV5-1; J: TRBJ2-7; DNA: TGCGCCAGCAGCTTGGGAGACCTCCGGACAGGAGGTAGGGAGCAGTACTTC; CDR3: CASSLGDLRTGGREQYF
size: -; D: -; V: TRBV3-1/TRBV3-2; J: TRBJ1-2; DNA: TGTGCCAGCAGCCAAGGGGGGCGCAACTATGGCTACACCTTC; CDR3: CASSQGGRNYGYTF
size: -; D: TRBD2; V: TRBV4-2; J: TRBJ2-4; DNA: TGTGCCAGCAGCCAAGATAGCGGGGGACTAGCCAAAAACATTCAGTACTTC; CDR3: CASSQDSGGLAKNIQYF
size: -; D: -; V: TRBV20-1; J: TRBJ1-1; DNA: TGCAGTGCTAGTCGACACGGGGGGGACCCTGAAGCTTTCTTT; CDR3: CSASRHGGDPEAFF
size: -; D: -; V: TRBV4-1; J: TRBJ1-1; DNA: TGCGCCAGCAGAAACGTCCGGGAACGAGGCACTGAAGCTTTCTTT; CDR3: CASRNVRERGTEAFF
size: -; D: -; V: TRBV14; J: TRBJ1-1; DNA: TGTGCCAGCAGCCTCGAGCATGTAAACACTGAAGCTTTCTTT; CDR3: CASSLEHVNTEAFF
size: -; D: -; V: TRBV7-6; J: TRBJ2-2; DNA: TGTGCCAGCAGCGACGAATTATCGGGGGCGAACACCGGGGAGCTGTTTTTT; CDR3: CASSDELSGANTGELFF
size: -; D: -; V: TRBV3-1/TRBV3-2; J: TRBJ1-1; DNA: TGTGCCAGCAGCTCTCGCGGGAACACTGAAGCTTTCTTT; CDR3: CASSSRGNTEAFF
size: -; D: TRBD1; V: TRBV10-3; J: TRBJ1-2; DNA: TGTGCCATCAGGTCCGGGACAGGGGGCTTGGGAAACTATGGCTACACCTTC; CDR3: CAIRSGTGGLGNYGYTF
size: -; D: -; V: TRBV5-6; J: TRBJ1-1; DNA: TGTGCCAGCAGCCGACCCACCGCCGACTACACTTACTCTGAAGCTTTCTTT; CDR3: CASSRPTADYTYSEAFF
size: -; D: -; V: TRBV5-4; J: TRBJ1-2; DNA: TGTGCCAGCAGGGGGACTGATTTTTATCGCTACACCTTC; CDR3: CASRGTDFYRYTF
size: -; D: -; V: TRBV5-1; J: TRBJ2-2; DNA: TGCGCCAGCAGCTTGGCCCCAGACAGCACCGGGGAGCTGTTTTTT; CDR3: CASSLAPDSTGELFF
size: -; D: -; V: TRBV13; J: TRBJ2-5; DNA: TGTGCCAGCAGCCAAGGGGGGGGACAGGAGAGGGAGACCCAGTACTTC; CDR3: CASSQGGGQERETQYF
size: once; D: -; V: TRBV3-1/TRBV3-2; J: TRBJ1-6; DNA: TGTGCCAGCAGCCTCGATACGGGGGGCGATGGCTCACCCCTCCACTTT; CDR3: CASSLDTGGDGSPLHF
size: -; D: -; V: TRBV5-1; J: TRBJ1-1; DNA: TGCGCCAGCAGTTACGGGTTGGAGGGGACTGAAGCTTTCTTT; CDR3: CASSYGLEGTEAFF
size: -; D: TRBD1; V: TRBV5-1; J: TRBJ2-7; DNA: TGCGCCAGCAGCTCTAATCCCGGGACAGGGCAACACGAGCAGTACTTC; CDR3: CASSSNPGTGQHEQYF
size: once; D: -; V: TRBV5-4; J: TRBJ2-7; DNA: TGTGCCAGCAGCTTGGGACAGCCCATCTACGAGCAGTACTTC; CDR3: CASSLGQPIYEQYF
size: -; D: TRBD2; V: TRBV9; J: TRBJ2-1; DNA: TGTGCCAGCAGCGCATCCGGGACTAGCGGGGCTTCCTACAATGAGCAGTTCTTC; CDR3: CASSASGTSGASYNEQFF
size: -; D: TRBD2; V: TRBV29-1; J: TRBJ2-5; DNA: TGCAGCGTCGAACGGGGGCAGCGGGGGTACCAAGAGACCCAGTACTTC; CDR3: CSVERGQRGYQETQYF
size: -; D: TRBD1; V: TRBV6-5; J: TRBJ1-2; DNA: TGTGCCAGCAGTTCGACAGGGATCTCACGCTATGGCTACACCTTC; CDR3: CASSSTGISRYGYTF
size: -; D: TRBD1; V: TRBV18; J: TRBJ1-2; DNA: TGTGCCAGCTCCCAAACAGGGGGGAATGGCTACACCTTC; CDR3: CASSQTGGNGYTF
size: -; D: TRBD1; V: TRBV5-1; J: TRBJ1-6; DNA: TGCGCCAGCAGCTTGACAGGACAGGGACCTAGCTCCTATAATTCACCCCTCCACTTT; CDR3: CASSLTGQGPSSYNSPLHF
size: -; D: -; V: TRBV11-2; J: TRBJ1-2; DNA: TGTGCCAGCAGCTTAGATCAGCTAGCTAACTATGGCTACACCTTC; CDR3: CASSLDQLANYGYTF
size: once; D: TRBD1; V: TRBV5-4; J: TRBJ1-3; DNA: TGTGCCAGCAGCACTCGACAGGGACCCGCTGGAAACACCATATATTTT; CDR3: CASSTRQGPAGNTIYF
size: once; D: TRBD2; V: TRBV24-1; J: TRBJ2-7; DNA: TGTGCCACCAGTGATCACGGGACTAGAATCTACGAGCAGTACTTC; CDR3: CATSDHGTRIYEQYF
size: -; D: TRBD1; V: TRBV6-5; J: TRBJ2-5; DNA: TGTGCCAGCAGCGAGACAGGGGGCAGGGAGACCCAGTACTTC; CDR3: CASSETGGRETQYF
size: -; D: TRBD1; V: TRBV29-1; J: TRBJ1-6; DNA: TGCAGCGTTGAAACAAAAACGGGCAGGGGGAGAGGAAATTCACCCCTCCACTTT; CDR3: CSVETKTGRGRGNSPLHF
size: -; D: TRBD1; V: TRBV19; J: TRBJ1-5; DNA: TGTGCCAGTAAAACAGGGGACTTTAGCAATCAGCCCCAGCATTTT; CDR3: CASKTGDFSNQPQHF
size: -; D: -; V: TRBV5-1; J: TRBJ1-5; DNA: TGCGCCAGCAGCCTGGGTGGGCCGAATAGCAATCAGCCCCAGCATTTT; CDR3: CASSLGGPNSNQPQHF
size: -; D: TRBD2; V: TRBV16; J: TRBJ2-7; DNA: TGTGCCAGCAGCCAATTCTGGGAGGGAGCGGACGGGGAGCAGTACTTC; CDR3: CASSQFWEGADGEQYF
size: once; D: -; V: TRBV6-5; J: TRBJ1-6; DNA: TGTGCCAGCAGTTACGGGGCTGGGTCCTATAATTCACCCCTCCACTTT; CDR3: CASSYGAGSYNSPLHF
size: once; D: TRBD1; V: TRBV9; J: TRBJ2-2; DNA: TGTGCCAGCAGCTTACTACAGGGGCCCGGGGAGCTGTTTTTT; CDR3: CASSLLQGPGELFF
size: -; D: -; V: TRBV5-4; J: TRBJ2-5; DNA: TGTGCCAGCCGAAGGGGCGTAGAGGAGACCCAGTACTTC; CDR3: CASRRGVEETQYF
size: -; D: TRBD2; V: TRBV19; J: TRBJ2-1; DNA: TGTGCCAGTAGTCCATACCTCCCTCCGAGCGGGGACTACAATGAGCAGTTCTTC; CDR3: CASSPYLPPSGDYNEQFF
size: -; D: -; V: TRBV4-1; J: TRBJ1-2; DNA: TGCGCCAGCAGCCAAGAGTGGGGAGGGGGGAACTATGGCTACACCTTC; CDR3: CASSQEWGGGNYGYTF
size: -; D: -; V: TRBV5-1; J: TRBJ1-2; DNA: TGCGCCAGCAGCTTGGGACCGACAGGTTACAACTATGGCTACACCTTC; CDR3: CASSLGPTGYNYGYTF
size: once; D: TRBD1; V: TRBV29-1; J: TRBJ1-1; DNA: TGCAGCCCTGTTGCCCCGACAGGGGTAAGGGAAGCTTTCTTT; CDR3: CSPVAPTGVREAFF
size: once; D: TRBD1; V: TRBV5-1; J: TRBJ2-3; DNA: TGCGCCAGCAGCTTGGCCGGGACAGGGGATTCAGATACGCAGTATTTT; CDR3: CASSLAGTGDSDTQYF
size: -; D: -; V: TRBV6-5; J: TRBJ2-7; DNA: TGTGCCAGCAGTACTCCCGGGGGATGGCAGTACTTC; CDR3: CASSTPGGWQYF
size: -; D: TRBD2; V: TRBV6-5; J: TRBJ2-1; DNA: TGTGCCAGCGGCAGCGGGGGGCGAGGATGGCAGTTCTTC; CDR3: CASGSGGRGWQFF
size: medium-sized; D: TRBD2; V: TRBV6-2/TRBV6-3; J: TRBJ2-5; DNA: TGTGCCAGCAGTTACACGCCCCACGGGGGACTAGCGGGGGGGCCAGAGACCCAGTACTTC; CDR3: CASSYTPHGGLAGGPETQYF
size: once; D: -; V: TRBV4-1; J: TRBJ1-3; DNA: TGCGCCAGCAGCCAAGATAGGTCGACAGGACTCTCTGGAAACACCATATATTTT; CDR3: CASSQDRSTGLSGNTIYF
size: -; D: -; V: TRBV3-1/TRBV3-2; J: TRBJ1-1; DNA: TGTGCCAGCAGCCCGGGGGGTAGGACTGAAGCTTTCTTT; CDR3: CASSPGGRTEAFF